In this sample, the clone carrying this T cell receptor (beta chain) turned up a few times. Antigen specificity is unknown. Each CDR3 protein gets one entry after TCRdb re-called the reads with MiXCR. The data show some 700,000 distinct CDR3 sequences, about 33% seen once. The data derive from a study of T cell repertoires in cytomegalovirus infection. Across the whole study: The authors relied on CMV epitopes, both recently identified HLA-C-restricted and well-studied HLA-B-restricted. Matching HLA type, along with CMV infection, was indicated by public TCR beta signatures.

Between the trimmed V and J ends, which lost 1 base and 7 bases, there was a span of 13 bases. The CDR3 totals 15 residues. CDR1 and CDR2 from the germline V gene are LNHNV and YYDKDF (reference sequence). Study-level findings and limits: Ex vivo, HLA-C-restricted CMV-specific TCR beta clonotypes prevailed over the rest of the response. Carriers of CMV plus the relevant HLA were identified by cumulative public TCR beta family frequency.

The sequence was collected from a human donor in good health (CMV status not recorded). Some clones in this sample may be carry-over from other donors' samples. The gene calls are TRBV15 and TRBJ1-4, with a possible D match to TRBD1 (6 bases). This sample comprised cultured PBMCs, obtained from culture after CMV antigen stimulation. CDR3 sequence: CATSRGGTSSEKLFF. CDR3 bases: TGTGCCACCAGCAGAGGGGGGACAAGCTCTGAAAAACTGTTTTTT.